This TCR beta chain was identified during a study of blood T cell repertoires in COVID-19. Study summary: Samples came from the United States, Italy and Spain, spanning acute and convalescent COVID-19. In each case, the material was cDNA or gDNA derived from T cells, B-cell-depleted T cells, or PBMCs.

This CDR3 has 14 amino acids. V was trimmed by 5 bases and J by 2 bases, leaving 12 bases between them. From germline, CDR1 is SEHNR and CDR2 FQNEAQ (reference sequence). Authors' methods: Estimates of nucleated cell counts were drawn from the amplification of reference gene primers. The method was immunoSEQ multiplex PCR; TCRdb's version includes in-frame clones alone and lacks a portion of them. V and J calls and clone size follow that table, whereas D and trimming were derived from the DNA. The top ten hold 6.2% of the sample, which has about 240,000 clones, approximately 87% seen once. Sequencing was done on a sample of peripheral blood. This TCR was recovered from a man in his sixties with acute or convalescent COVID-19. V and J are TRBV7-9 and TRBJ1-1; TRBD1 is a possible D gene (5 bases). As DNA, the CDR3 is TGTGCCAGCAGCCCCCGGACATTTAACACTGAAGCTTTCTTT. It codes for CASSPRTFNTEAFF.